This entry concerns a single T cell receptor (beta chain). Its specificity is not known. TCRdb itself ran the reads through MiXCR, one entry per CDR3 protein. The repertoire consists of roughly 190,000 distinct CDR3 sequences, with about a tenth occurring once and the leading ten covering approximately 4.6%. This sample stems from a study of T cell repertoires in cytomegalovirus infection. In the study overall: Signatures in public TCR beta sequences pointed to both CMV infection and matching HLA type. Study results and caveats: What dominated the ex vivo response were HLA-C-restricted CMV-specific TCR beta clonotypes.

CDR1 and CDR2 (germline): SGHDN, FVKESK. J gave up 10 bases and V 1 base, and 4 bases lay outside the gene matches. The CDR3 is 13 residues long. This rearrangement joins TRBV14 to TRBJ2-1, with 7 bases that match TRBD2. Sequencing input: PBMCs. This clonotype was obtained from a human donor in good health (CMV status not recorded). Some clones in this sample may be carry-over from other donors' samples. The CDR3 sequence: CASSQGGGGEQFF. CDR3 sequence (DNA): TGTGCCAGCAGCCAAGGTGGGGGAGGGGAGCAGTTCTTC.